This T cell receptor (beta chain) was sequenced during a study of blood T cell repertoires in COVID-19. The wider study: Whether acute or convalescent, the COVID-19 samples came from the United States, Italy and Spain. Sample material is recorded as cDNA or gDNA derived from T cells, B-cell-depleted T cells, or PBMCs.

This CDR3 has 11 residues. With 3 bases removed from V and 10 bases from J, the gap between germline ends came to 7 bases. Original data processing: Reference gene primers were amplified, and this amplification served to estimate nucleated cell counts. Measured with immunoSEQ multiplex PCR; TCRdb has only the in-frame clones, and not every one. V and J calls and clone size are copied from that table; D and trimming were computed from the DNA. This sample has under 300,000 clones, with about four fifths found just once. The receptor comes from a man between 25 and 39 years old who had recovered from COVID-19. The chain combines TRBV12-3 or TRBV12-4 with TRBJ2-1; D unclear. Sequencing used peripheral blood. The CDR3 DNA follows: TGTGCCAGCAGTTTGAGGTGGGAGCAGTTCTTC. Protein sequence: CASSLRWEQFF.